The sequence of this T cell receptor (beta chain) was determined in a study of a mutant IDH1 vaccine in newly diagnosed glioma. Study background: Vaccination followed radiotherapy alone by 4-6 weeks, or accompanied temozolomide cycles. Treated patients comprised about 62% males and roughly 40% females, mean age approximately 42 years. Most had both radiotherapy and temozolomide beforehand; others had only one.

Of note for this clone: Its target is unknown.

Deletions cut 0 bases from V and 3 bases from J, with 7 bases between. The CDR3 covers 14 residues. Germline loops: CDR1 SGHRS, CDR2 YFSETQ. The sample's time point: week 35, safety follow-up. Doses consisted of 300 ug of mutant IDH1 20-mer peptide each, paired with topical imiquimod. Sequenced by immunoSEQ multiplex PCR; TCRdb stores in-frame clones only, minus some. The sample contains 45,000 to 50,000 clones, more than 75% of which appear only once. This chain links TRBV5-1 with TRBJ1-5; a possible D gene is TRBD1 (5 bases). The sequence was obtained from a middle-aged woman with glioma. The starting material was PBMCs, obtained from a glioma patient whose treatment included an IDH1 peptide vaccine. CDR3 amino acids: CASSLDGANQPQHF. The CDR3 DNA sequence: TGCGCCAGCAGCTTGGACGGGGCCAATCAGCCCCAGCATTTT.